The rows below give T cell receptor beta chains drawn from one sample of a study of cytomegalovirus exposure and HLA in healthy donors. Sequencing was performed with immunoSEQ multiplex PCR; in TCRdb, only in-frame clones are kept and a portion is missing. The sample lists more than 90,000 clones; approximately 80% were seen once. The sequencing input was PBMCs. Source of these receptors: a woman between 65 and 79 years old in good health and CMV-seropositive. Each CDR3 is given with its conserved first and last residue. The D gene is left open where the match is weak. The size field is filled for only some rows; it gives once, few, many or a size class.

D gene	CDR3 length	V gene	J gene	clone size	CDR3 DNA	CDR3 protein
NA	15	TRBV5-5	TRBJ2-5	NA	TGTGCCAGCAGCTTGGAGGGGAATCCCCCTGAGACCCAGTACTTC	CASSLEGNPPETQYF
TRBD2	18	TRBV28	TRBJ2-2	NA	TGTGCCAGCAGTTCCCGTAGCGGGAGGGCCCGGTCGTCCGGGGAGCTGTTTTTT	CASSSRSGRARSSGELFF
TRBD1	17	TRBV18	TRBJ2-6	NA	TGTGCCAGCTCAACGTTTACAGGGGGCTCTGGGGCCAACGTCCTGACTTTC	CASSTFTGGSGANVLTF
TRBD1	16	TRBV19	TRBJ1-4	NA	TGTGCCAGTAGTCCGACCGACAGGGGTCCTAATGAAAAACTGTTTTTT	CASSPTDRGPNEKLFF
TRBD2	15	TRBV5-1	TRBJ2-5	NA	TGCGCCAGCAGCTTAACTAGCGGGAGCCAAGAGACCCAGTACTTC	CASSLTSGSQETQYF
NA	14	TRBV6-6	TRBJ2-3	NA	TGTGCCAGCAGTATTCAGGGGTTCGCAGATACGCAGTATTTT	CASSIQGFADTQYF
TRBD1	16	TRBV19	TRBJ2-1	NA	TGTGCCAGTAGTATCCGGACAGGGATTATCAAGGATGAGCAGTTCTTC	CASSIRTGIIKDEQFF
NA	15	TRBV7-2	TRBJ1-2	NA	TGTGCCAGCAGCTTATCTTCGGCAGGGGATATTGGCTACACCTTC	CASSLSSAGDIGYTF
NA	14	TRBV2	TRBJ2-2	NA	TGTGCCAGCTTAGGGGGGGCGAGAACCGGGGAGCTGTTTTTT	CASLGGARTGELFF
TRBD1	15	TRBV19	TRBJ2-5	NA	TGTGCCAGTAGTATAGATCAAGGGGGCATAGAGACCCAGTACTTC	CASSIDQGGIETQYF
NA	14	TRBV18	TRBJ2-3	NA	TGTGCCAGCTCACCGATTCTGGGCCCAGATACGCAGTATTTT	CASSPILGPDTQYF
TRBD1	14	TRBV7-2	TRBJ1-2	NA	TGTGCCAGCAGCTTGGGACAGGGGGCCTATGGCTACACCTTC	CASSLGQGAYGYTF
NA	13	TRBV6-5	TRBJ1-2	NA	TGTGCCAGCAGTTCTGTCGGGGAGGGTGGCTACACCTTC	CASSSVGEGGYTF
TRBD1	15	TRBV9	TRBJ2-7	NA	TGTGCCAGCAGCGTGGAGACAGGGGCCTCCTACGAGCAGTACTTC	CASSVETGASYEQYF
TRBD2	15	TRBV19	TRBJ2-2	NA	TGTGCCAGTAGTATAGGACTAGCGGTGACCGGGGAGCTGTTTTTT	CASSIGLAVTGELFF
NA	13	TRBV5-8	TRBJ1-2	few	TGTGCCAGCAGCTTTGTAGGGGACTATGGCTACACCTTC	CASSFVGDYGYTF
TRBD1	15	TRBV9	TRBJ1-1	NA	TGTGCCAGCAGCCGACGGACAGGAGGGAACACTGAAGCTTTCTTT	CASSRRTGGNTEAFF
TRBD1	11	TRBV10-3	TRBJ1-1	NA	TGTGCCATCAAGGACAGGGATGAAGCTTTCTTT	CAIKDRDEAFF
NA	16	TRBV5-1	TRBJ2-4	NA	TGCGCCAGCAGCTTAGGGGCGGATCTAGCCAAAAACATTCAGTACTTC	CASSLGADLAKNIQYF
NA	14	TRBV14	TRBJ2-5	few	TGTGCCAGCAGCAACGACCGAGTGCGGGAGACCCAGTACTTC	CASSNDRVRETQYF
TRBD2	13	TRBV30	TRBJ2-1	NA	TGTGCCTGGATAGGGCGGGAGGGTCGCGAGCAGTTCTTC	CAWIGREGREQFF
NA	16	TRBV2	TRBJ2-3	NA	TGTGCCAGCAGTACATCAGGGGTCGGGTTGGCAGATACGCAGTATTTT	CASSTSGVGLADTQYF
TRBD1	15	TRBV5-1	TRBJ1-1	NA	TGCGCCAGCAGGGTGGGGACAGTAATGAACACTGAAGCTTTCTTT	CASRVGTVMNTEAFF
TRBD1	15	TRBV7-2	TRBJ1-4	NA	TGTGCCAGCAGCTTAAGGACAGGAACTAATGAAAAACTGTTTTTT	CASSLRTGTNEKLFF
NA	16	TRBV7-3	TRBJ2-7	NA	TGTGCCAGCAGCTCACCCCGACTAAGCGCATACTACGAGCAGTACTTC	CASSSPRLSAYYEQYF
NA	15	TRBV5-1	TRBJ2-3	NA	TGCGCCAGCAGCTTGTGGCCTTCTTCCACAGATACGCAGTATTTT	CASSLWPSSTDTQYF
NA	14	TRBV11-3	TRBJ1-1	few	TGTGCCAGCAGTCCGAGCCAGGCGGGGACTGAAGCTTTCTTT	CASSPSQAGTEAFF
TRBD1	20	TRBV19	TRBJ2-7	NA	TGTGCCAGTAGTATAGCTTTCTGGACAGGGGGCTGGAGTGGAGTCCCAGGGCAGTACTTC	CASSIAFWTGGWSGVPGQYF
NA	13	TRBV7-3	TRBJ1-3	few	TGTGCCAGCAGCTTAGGAGTTGGAAACACCATATATTTT	CASSLGVGNTIYF
NA	15	TRBV21-1	TRBJ2-1	NA	TGTGCCAGCAGCAAACCAGGGGGCAAGAAGAATGAGCAGTTCTTC	CASSKPGGKKNEQFF
NA	14	TRBV7-6	TRBJ2-7	once	TGTGCCAGCAGCTTTCAGGTTAGCTCCTACGAGCAGTACTTC	CASSFQVSSYEQYF
NA	16	TRBV28	TRBJ1-2	NA	TGTGCCAGCAGTTTATATACGAGGACAGCTAACTATGGCTACACCTTC	CASSLYTRTANYGYTF
NA	14	TRBV7-3	TRBJ1-2	NA	TGTGCCAGCAGACTCGGGGGGGACATAGGGGGCTACACCTTC	CASRLGGDIGGYTF
NA	13	TRBV19	TRBJ1-3	few	TGTGCCAGTAGTATCGACACTGGAAACACCATATATTTT	CASSIDTGNTIYF
TRBD1	15	TRBV18	TRBJ2-2	NA	TGTGCCAGCTCTCCTGACAGGGGAGACACCGGGGAGCTGTTTTTT	CASSPDRGDTGELFF
TRBD2	16	TRBV4-2	TRBJ2-1	NA	TGTGCCAGCAGCCAAAGGACTAGCGGGACCTACAATGAGCAGTTCTTC	CASSQRTSGTYNEQFF
TRBD2	17	TRBV5-6	TRBJ2-1	NA	TGTGCCAGCAGCAAGCCGGGACTAGCGGGAGGCGATAGTGAGCAGTTCTTC	CASSKPGLAGGDSEQFF
NA	15	TRBV7-2	TRBJ1-5	NA	TGTGCCAGCAGCTTAGCGTTGTCAGGCAATCAGCCCCAGCATTTT	CASSLALSGNQPQHF
TRBD1	12	TRBV6-5	TRBJ1-1	NA	TGTGCCAGCAGTTCGGACAGGGGTGAAGCTTTCTTT	CASSSDRGEAFF
NA	15	TRBV5-5	TRBJ2-1	NA	TGTGCCAGCAGCCCCGGTAGCGGTTCCTACAATGAGCAGTTCTTC	CASSPGSGSYNEQFF
NA	13	TRBV27	TRBJ2-5	NA	TGTGCCAGCAGCCGATCGGTGCGGGAGACCCAGTACTTC	CASSRSVRETQYF